Sequencing of this T cell receptor (beta chain) was carried out in a study of response to subunit inactivated influenza vaccine. TCRdb recomputed calls from the RT-PCR reads with MiXCR, one row per CDR3 protein. This repertoire shows about 520,000 distinct CDR3 sequences, approximately 7.3% found once; its top ten account for roughly 13%. Remarks on this clonotype: Its antigen is currently unknown.

Study-wide findings and caveats: The authors suggested that every seasonal influenza vaccination recruits few new T cells.

This CDR3 is 17 amino acids long. From germline, CDR1 is MDHEN and CDR2 SYDVKM. The ends lost 3 bases at V and 2 bases at J; junction bases unmatched: 10. The source material was PBMCs from blood, sampled less than 25 months after vaccination. V and J are TRBV28 and TRBJ1-5, with TRBD1 identical over 7 bases. This sequence was found in a man between 50 and 75 years old who received an inactivated influenza vaccine. The CDR3 DNA is TGTGCCAGCAGTTTTCCGACAGGGCTGGTTCGCAATCAGCCCCAGCATTTT. It is translated as CASSFPTGLVRNQPQHF.